The sequence of this T cell receptor beta chain was determined in a study of T cell responses to AZD1222 COVID-19 vaccine. Whole-study results and caveats: Among AZD1222 vaccinees, only five to seven were seropositive at baseline.

The V segment lost 2 bases and the J segment 1 base; nucleotides outside the gene matches: 2. The CDR3 sequence is 15 residues long. Germline V gives CDR1 KGHSH, CDR2 LQKENI. Worth noting for this clone: The antigen is unknown.

Clones were read by immunoSEQ multiplex PCR, and TCRdb kept only the in-frame ones, dropping some. The data contain 170,000 or so clones, 90% of them singletons. The starting material was peripheral blood, obtained on day 0 of AZD1222 vaccination. The TCR comes from an adult in good health. The chain has TRBV18 and TRBJ2-5; TRBD2 matches at 9 bases. The CDR3 nucleotides are TGTGCCAGCTCACCAGAGCGGGGGGTCCAAGAGACCCAGTACTTC. This encodes CASSPERGVQETQYF.